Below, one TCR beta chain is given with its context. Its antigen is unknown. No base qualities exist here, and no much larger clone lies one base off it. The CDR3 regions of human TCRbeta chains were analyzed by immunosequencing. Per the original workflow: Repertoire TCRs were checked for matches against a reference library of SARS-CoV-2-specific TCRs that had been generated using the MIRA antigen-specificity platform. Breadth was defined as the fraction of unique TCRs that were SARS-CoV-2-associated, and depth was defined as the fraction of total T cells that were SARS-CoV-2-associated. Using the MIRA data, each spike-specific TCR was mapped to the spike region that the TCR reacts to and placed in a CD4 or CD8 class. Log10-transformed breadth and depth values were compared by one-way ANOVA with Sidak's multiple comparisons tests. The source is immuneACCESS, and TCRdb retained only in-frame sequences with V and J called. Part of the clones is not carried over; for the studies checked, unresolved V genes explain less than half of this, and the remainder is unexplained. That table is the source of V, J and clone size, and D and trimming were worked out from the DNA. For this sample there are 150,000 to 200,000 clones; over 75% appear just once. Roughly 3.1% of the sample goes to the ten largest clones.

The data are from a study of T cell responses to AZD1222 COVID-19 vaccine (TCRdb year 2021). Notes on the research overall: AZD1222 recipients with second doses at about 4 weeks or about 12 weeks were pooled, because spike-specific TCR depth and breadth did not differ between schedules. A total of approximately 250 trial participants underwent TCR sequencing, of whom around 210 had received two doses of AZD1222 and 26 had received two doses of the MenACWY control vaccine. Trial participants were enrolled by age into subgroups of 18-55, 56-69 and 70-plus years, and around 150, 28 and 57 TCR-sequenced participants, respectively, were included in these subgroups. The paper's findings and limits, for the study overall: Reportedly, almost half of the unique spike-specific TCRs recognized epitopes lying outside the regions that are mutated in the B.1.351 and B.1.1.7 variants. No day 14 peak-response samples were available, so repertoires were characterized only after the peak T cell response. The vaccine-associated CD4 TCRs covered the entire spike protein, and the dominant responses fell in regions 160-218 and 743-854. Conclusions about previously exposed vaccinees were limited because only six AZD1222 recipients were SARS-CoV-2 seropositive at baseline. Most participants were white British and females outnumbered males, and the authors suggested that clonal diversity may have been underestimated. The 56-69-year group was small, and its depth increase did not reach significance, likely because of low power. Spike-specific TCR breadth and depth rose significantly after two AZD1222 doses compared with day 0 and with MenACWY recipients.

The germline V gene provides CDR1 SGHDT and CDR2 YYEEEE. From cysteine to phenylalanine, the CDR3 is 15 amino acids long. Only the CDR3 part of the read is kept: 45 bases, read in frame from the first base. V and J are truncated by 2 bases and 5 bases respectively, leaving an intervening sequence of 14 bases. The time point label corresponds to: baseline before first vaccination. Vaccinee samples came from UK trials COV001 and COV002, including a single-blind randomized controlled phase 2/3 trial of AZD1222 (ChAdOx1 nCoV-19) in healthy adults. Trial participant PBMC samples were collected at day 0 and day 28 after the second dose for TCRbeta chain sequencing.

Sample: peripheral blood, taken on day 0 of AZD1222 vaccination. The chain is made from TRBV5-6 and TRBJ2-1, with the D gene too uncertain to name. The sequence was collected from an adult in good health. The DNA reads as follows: TGTGCCAGCAGCTTTCAGAGTGGCCTAAACAATGAGCAGTTCTTC. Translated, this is CASSFQSGLNNEQFF.